These 32 T cell receptor beta chains came from one sample sequenced in a study of graft-versus-host responses after intestinal transplantation. These receptors lack a known antigen. Using immunoSEQ multiplex PCR, the repertoire was profiled, and TCRdb retains in-frame clones only, with some absent. The top ten hold around 0.38% of the sample, which has tens of thousands of clones, about 94% seen once. The sample in question was unstimulated CD4+ T cells sorted from spleen or lymph node cells, obtained before transplant. The source is a human donor who was the organ donor for an intestinal transplant.

The rearrangement uses TRBV19 and TRBJ1-4; perhaps TRBD1 as D (5 bases). The CDR3 extends over 16 amino acids. V was trimmed by 4 bases and J by 1 base, leaving 13 bases between them. Germline V gene lookup returns CDR1 LNHDA and CDR2 SQIVND (reference sequence). The CDR3 bases are TGTGCCAGTAGTAGGGGCAGGGTCCGAACTAATGAAAAACTGTTTTTT. This encodes CASSRGRVRTNEKLFF.

The rearrangement uses TRBV19 and TRBJ1-1; D uncertain. Trimming cost V 4 bases and J 0 bases, with 12 bases left between them. The V gene's germline CDR1 is LNHDA and CDR2 SQIVND (reference sequence). The CDR3 consists of 15 residues. The DNA of the CDR3 is TGTGCCAGTAGTAAAATATACCTAATGAACACTGAAGCTTTCTTT. Translating it yields CASSKIYLMNTEAFF. Together with reference TRBV19 and TRBJ1-1, the CDR3 gives the full variable domain: DGGITQSPKYLFRKEGQNVTLSCEQNLNHDAMYWYRQDPGQGLRLIYYSQIVNDFQKGDIAEGYSVSREKKESFPLTVTSAQKNPTAFYLCASSKIYLMNTEAFFGQGTRLTVV.

The chain is built from TRBV6-5 and TRBJ2-1, with 8 bases aligning to TRBD2. The CDR3 contains 15 residues. V lost 6 bases, J lost 11 bases, and 15 bases stayed unmatched. Germline V gene lookup returns CDR1 MNHEY and CDR2 SVGAGI. The CDR3 region has the DNA TGTGCCAGCAGCATCAGCGGGGGTGCCGGGAAAAAGCAGTTCTTC. Translated: CASSISGGAGKKQFF.

The rearrangement joins TRBV20-1 to TRBJ2-3; D is ambiguous. V was clipped by 1 base and J by 5 bases, with 4 bases between them. Germline V gene data show CDR1 as DFQATT and CDR2 as SNEGSKA (reference sequence). The CDR3 extends over 11 amino acids. CDR3 residues: CSARVGDTQYF. Written as DNA, the CDR3 is TGCAGTGCTAGAGTTGGAGATACGCAGTATTTT.

The chain carries TRBV10-2 and TRBJ1-6, with D uncertain. The V and J ends lost 6 bases and 7 bases respectively, with 16 bases between them. Germline values: CDR1 WSHSY, CDR2 SAAADI. The CDR3 has 15 residues. CDR3 amino acids: CASRQPGGGNSPLHF. In DNA, the CDR3 is TGCGCCAGCAGACAACCGGGAGGAGGGAATTCACCCCTCCACTTT.

The chain joins TRBV10-3 to TRBJ1-5, with 8 bases aligning to TRBD1. V was clipped by 10 bases and J by 5 bases; unmatched bases: 7. The germline gives CDR1 ENHRY, CDR2 SYGVKD. The CDR3 has 13 residues. As DNA, the CDR3 is TGTGCCACAACGACAGGGGAGGATCAGCCCCAGCATTTT. Amino acids: CATTTGEDQPQHF.

The chain joins TRBV18 to TRBJ2-1; D is ambiguous. This CDR3 has 13 amino acids. The germline gives CDR1 KGHSH, CDR2 LQKENI. Trimming removed 3 bases from V and 5 bases from J, with 8 bases in between. The CDR3 region is CASSPNVDNEQFF. The CDR3 nucleotides are TGTGCCAGCTCACCTAACGTCGACAATGAGCAGTTCTTC.

This rearrangement joins TRBV5-1 to TRBJ1-2; 7 nucleotides match TRBD1. The germline V gene encodes CDR1 SGHRS and CDR2 YFSETQ. The CDR3 length is 14 residues. Trimming cost V 4 bases and J 0 bases; bases outside gene matches: 3. The CDR3 DNA is TGCGCCAGCAGCAGCGGGACAGCTAACTATGGCTACACCTTC. Translation: CASSSGTANYGYTF.

V and J are TRBV7-2 and TRBJ1-2; D is undetermined. Germline V gene data show CDR1 as SGHTA and CDR2 as FQGNSA. V gave up 3 bases and J gave up 2 bases, with 7 bases separating them. This CDR3 spans 13 amino acids. The CDR3 protein is CASSLGRNYGYTF. As DNA, the CDR3 is TGTGCCAGCAGCTTGGGTAGGAACTATGGCTACACCTTC.

J is TRBJ2-1 and V is TRBV19; 8 nucleotides line up with TRBD2. Germline loops: CDR1 LNHDA, CDR2 SQIVND (reference sequence). Trimming cost V 6 bases and J 1 base; bases outside gene matches: 5. This CDR3 comprises 15 residues. The CDR3 DNA sequence: TGTGCCAGTAGCCGGGGGGGCGGGTCCTACAATGAGCAGTTCTTC. It encodes CASSRGGGSYNEQFF.

The V gene is TRBV27, the J gene TRBJ1-4, with 7 bases matching TRBD1. The germline V gene has CDR1 MNHEY and CDR2 SMNVEV (reference sequence). Germline trimming cut 4 bases from V and 7 bases from J; bases unmatched to any gene: 3. There are 13 residues in the CDR3. CDR3 nucleotide sequence: TGTGCCAGCAGTTCCAGGACAGGTGAAAAACTGTTTTTT. Residues: CASSSRTGEKLFF.

This chain connects TRBV2 to TRBJ1-4; D unresolved. Trimming left V 4 bases short and J 8 bases short, with 11 bases between. CDR1 and CDR2 from the germline V gene are SNHLY and FYNNEI. The CDR3 is 13 amino acids. The CDR3, as DNA: TGTGCCAGCAGTGTAGGGTCGGTAGAAAAACTGTTTTTT. The encoded protein is CASSVGSVEKLFF. The full variable domain, completed using reference TRBV2 and TRBJ1-4, is EPEVTQTPSHQVTQMGQEVILRCVPISNHLYFYWYRQILGQKVEFLVSFYNNEISEKSEIFDDQFSVERPDGSNFTLKIRSTKLEDSAMYFCASSVGSVEKLFFGSGTQLSVL.

The DNA for the CDR3 is TGTGCCAGCAACAACGACCACTACTCTGGAAACACCATATATTTT. It specifies CASNNDHYSGNTIYF. The rearrangement joins TRBV6-1 to TRBJ1-3; no reliable D call. Per germline, CDR1 MNHNS and CDR2 SASEGT. V lost 7 bases and J lost 0, with 13 bases in between. This CDR3 contains 15 residues.

This clone has just one count. Mismatch with germline at one junction end may stem from a read error. V usage is TRBV7-7 and J usage is TRBJ2-5; 15 bases fit TRBD2. The CDR3 sequence is 17 residues long. CDR1 and CDR2 from the germline V gene are SSHAT and FNYEAQ (reference sequence). For the CDR3, the DNA is TGTGCTAGCAGCTCGCTTCGGACTAGCGGGGGGGAAGAGACCCAGTACTTC. This encodes CASSSLRTSGGEETQYF. Full variable domain (remainder filled in from reference TRBV7-7 and TRBJ2-5): GAGVSQSPRYKVTKRGQDVTLRCDPISSHATLYWYQQALGQGPEFLTYFNYEAQPDKSGLPSDRFSAERPEGSISTLTIQRTEQRDSAMYRCASSSLRTSGGEETQYFGPGTRLLVL.

Remarks on this clone: The same CDR3 arises from other DNA sequences in this sample as well. V is TRBV21-1 and J is TRBJ2-2; the table calls TRBD1, which could not be checked here. TRBV21-1 is annotated as a pseudogene. The CDR3 contains 18 residues. CDR3 DNA sequence: TGTGCCAGCAGCAAAGTTGGCCCCGGACAAAAGAACACCGGGGAGCTGTTTTTT. Translated, it gives CASSKVGPGQKNTGELFF.

The chain links TRBV19 to TRBJ1-6; D is unresolved. V was pared by 3 bases and J by 0 bases, with 3 bases between. The CDR3 is 14 amino acids. Germline CDR1 is LNHDA and CDR2 is SQIVND (reference sequence). DNA for the CDR3: TGTGCCAGTAGTATCAGCTCCTATAATTCACCCCTCCACTTT. Translation gives CASSISSYNSPLHF.

J is TRBJ2-5 and V is TRBV5-1; 8 bases align to TRBD1. This CDR3 comprises 19 residues. V was clipped by 3 bases and J by 7 bases; unmatched bases: 23. The germline V gene has CDR1 SGHRS and CDR2 YFSETQ. The CDR3: CASSSLDRVKKKGTGTQYF. CDR3 DNA sequence: TGCGCCAGCAGCTCCCTGGACAGGGTCAAAAAAAAAGGAACAGGGACCCAGTACTTC.

The chain recombines TRBV6-5 with TRBJ2-5, with 9 bases lining up with TRBD1. The CDR3 is 16 residues long. Germline values: CDR1 MNHEY, CDR2 SVGAGI. V shed 0 bases and J 6 bases; nucleotides not matched to a gene: 8. CDR3 sequence: CASSYSTGQGSKTQYF. CDR3 DNA sequence: TGTGCCAGCAGTTACTCAACGGGACAGGGATCGAAGACCCAGTACTTC.

The V call is TRBV7-2, the J call TRBJ2-3, with 12 bases aligning to TRBD2. The CDR3 length is 19 residues. V trimming: 2 bases; J trimming: 3 bases; junction bases outside the gene matches: 12. Germline V gene sequence: CDR1 SGHTA, CDR2 FQGNSA. The DNA of the CDR3 is TGTGCCAGCAGCTTAATCGGGCTAGCGGGGGGGCTATGGACAGATACGCAGTATTTT. Its protein product is CASSLIGLAGGLWTDTQYF.

This sequence joins TRBV7-9 and TRBJ2-5; TRBD1 might be the D (6 bases). Trimming took 5 bases from V and 3 from J, leaving 10 bases between them. CDR1 and CDR2 (germline): SEHNR, FQNEAQ (reference sequence). This CDR3 comprises 13 residues. CDR3 sequence reads: CASSPTGKETQYF. The CDR3 nucleotides read TGTGCCAGCAGCCCCACAGGGAAAGAGACCCAGTACTTC. The whole variable domain, filled in from reference TRBV7-9 and TRBJ2-5, reads DTGVSQNPRHKITKRGQNVTFRCDPISEHNRLYWYRQTLGQGPEFLTYFQNEAQLEKSRLLSDRFSAERPKGSFSTLEIQRTEQGDSAMYLCASSPTGKETQYFGPGTRLLVL.

The genes are TRBV7-3 and TRBJ2-2; D uncertain. Germline lookup yields CDR1 SGHTA and CDR2 FQGTGA. The CDR3 length is 12 residues. The ends were cut back, 4 bases at V and 2 bases at J, with 2 bases in the middle. The CDR3 here is CASSYNTGELFF. Here the CDR3 DNA reads TGTGCCAGCAGCTATAACACCGGGGAGCTGTTTTTT.

The V call is TRBV5-8, the J call TRBJ1-2; 7 positions agree with TRBD1. Germline CDR1 SGHTS, CDR2 YDEGEE. J lost 8 bases, V lost 4 bases, and 8 bases had no gene match. The CDR3 runs 13 residues. Here the CDR3 reads CASSVLQGNGYTF. CDR3 sequence (DNA): TGTGCCAGCAGCGTCTTACAGGGGAACGGCTACACCTTC.

CDR3 protein: CASSVTPGGAGTEAFF. The CDR3, as DNA: TGTGCCAGCAGCGTAACCCCGGGAGGGGCGGGTACTGAAGCTTTCTTT. The chain links TRBV9 to TRBJ1-1; perhaps TRBD1 as D (5 bases). The V gene's germline CDR1 is SGDLS and CDR2 YYNGEE. The V end lost 1 base, the J end lost 5 bases, and 18 bases lay between the germline ends. This CDR3 is 16 amino acids long.

This chain links TRBV30 with TRBJ1-1, with D hard to call. Trimming cost V 1 base and J 0 bases, with 6 bases left between them. Germline CDR1 and CDR2: GTSNPN and SVGIG (reference sequence). This CDR3 comprises 13 residues. The CDR3: CAWSGHLNTEAFF. As DNA, the CDR3 is TGTGCCTGGAGTGGACACCTGAACACTGAAGCTTTCTTT.

This chain uses TRBV7-2 with TRBJ2-1; 11 nucleotides match TRBD1. The CDR3 runs to 15 residues. The junction had 4 bases not matched to a gene; V was cut back by 2 bases and J by 7 bases. CDR1 and CDR2 (germline): SGHTA, FQGNSA. CDR3 protein: CASSLYRDRGNEQFF. The CDR3 nucleotides are TGTGCCAGCAGCTTATACCGGGACAGGGGGAATGAGCAGTTCTTC.

The rearrangement links TRBV6-1 to TRBJ1-6; 7 bases fit TRBD1. The CDR3 runs 15 residues. Trimming cost V 5 bases and J 3 bases; bases outside gene matches: 4. The V gene's germline CDR1 is MNHNS and CDR2 SASEGT. The CDR3 DNA is TGTGCCAGCAGTAGACAGGGAGACTATAATTCACCCCTCCACTTT. Translation: CASSRQGDYNSPLHF.

The chain has TRBV4-3 and TRBJ1-4, with 9 bases identical to TRBD1. The CDR3 consists of 14 residues. V lost 4 bases, J lost 8 bases, and 5 bases stayed unmatched. Germline-derived CDR1 and CDR2 are LGHNA and YSLEER. In DNA, the CDR3 is TGCGCCAGCAGCCCGGGACAGGGAAGGGAAAAACTGTTTTTT. The encoded protein is CASSPGQGREKLFF.

The CDR3 bases are TGTGCCAGCAGCGTACTGGGGACTAGCACAGATACGCAGTATTTT. Its protein product is CASSVLGTSTDTQYF. J is TRBJ2-3 and V is TRBV9; TRBD2 is a possible D gene (6 bases). The germline V gene encodes CDR1 SGDLS and CDR2 YYNGEE. The CDR3 has 15 amino acids. Deletions cut 1 base from V and 0 bases from J, with 9 bases between.

As concerns this clone: The junction departs from germline at one end; a sequencing error may be responsible. This CDR3 is also generated by other DNA sequences in the sample. The V gene is TRBV5-1, the J gene TRBJ1-1, with TRBD1 matching over 9 bases. There are 15 residues in the CDR3. CDR1 is SGHRS, CDR2 YFSETQ, per germline. CDR3 nucleotides: TGCGCCAGCAGCTTGGCGGGACAGGGTAACACTGAGGCTTTCTTT. Translation: CASSLAGQGNTEAFF.

The V call is TRBV9, the J call TRBJ2-2, with 7 bases matching TRBD1. This CDR3 is built from 15 residues. Looked up from germline, CDR1 is SGDLS and CDR2 is YYNGEE. V lost 3 bases and J lost 2; bases outside the gene matches: 4. In DNA, the CDR3 is TGTGCCAGCAGCGCCAGGGGGACCAACACCGGGGAGCTGTTTTTT. It yields the protein CASSARGTNTGELFF. The whole variable domain, filled in from reference TRBV9 and TRBJ2-2, reads DSGVTQTPKHLITATGQRVTLRCSPRSGDLSVYWYQQSLDQGLQFLIQYYNGEERAKGNILERFSAQQFPDLHSELNLSSLELGDSALYFCASSARGTNTGELFFGEGSRLTVL.

This chain joins TRBV7-2 and TRBJ2-3, with 8 bases matching TRBD2. Germline lookup yields CDR1 SGHTA and CDR2 FQGNSA. The trim removed 1 base at V and 0 bases at J, leaving 3 bases unmatched. This CDR3 has 16 residues. The CDR3 DNA reads TGTGCCAGCAGCTTAGTGGCGGGGGGAAGCACAGATACGCAGTATTTT. This encodes CASSLVAGGSTDTQYF.

The genes are TRBV5-1 and TRBJ2-1; 13 nucleotides align to TRBD2. Germline trimming cut 2 bases from V and 5 bases from J; bases unmatched to any gene: 4. The CDR3 totals 16 residues. Germline loops: CDR1 SGHRS, CDR2 YFSETQ. The CDR3 DNA reads TGCGCCAGCAGCTTTTCCGGGACTAGCGGGGACAATGAGCAGTTCTTC. Translating gives CASSFSGTSGDNEQFF.